This T cell receptor (beta chain) comes out of a study of T cell responses to AZD1222 COVID-19 vaccine. As for the study in general: Second-dose timings of about 4 or about 12 weeks were pooled. Findings of the study overall: It was only 6 or 7 AZD1222 recipients who were seropositive at baseline.

The CDR3 consists of 15 residues. Trimming cost V 5 bases and J 8 bases; bases outside gene matches: 8. Germline loops: CDR1 LNHDA, CDR2 SQIVND (reference sequence). TCRdb's copy holds only in-frame clones and misses some; the assay was immunoSEQ multiplex PCR. The sample consists of over 150,000 clones, over 85% of them appearing once. Of note for this clone: The target antigen is unknown.

The chain is built from TRBV19 and TRBJ1-6; 8 bases map to TRBD1. The sequence was obtained from an adult in good health. This sample comprised peripheral blood, obtained on day 0 of AZD1222 vaccination. The CDR3 DNA sequence: TGTGCCAGTAGTGGTAGCGGACAGGGTCATTCACCCCTCCACTTT. This encodes CASSGSGQGHSPLHF.